This TCR beta chain was retrieved from a study of T cells in Graves' hyperthyroidism and ophthalmopathy (dated 2019 in TCRdb). With respect to the entire study: Peripheral blood was sampled at the time of initial diagnosis, prior to any treatment. An independent validation cohort of around 20 hyperthyroidism patients and 17 patients who later progressed to ophthalmopathy tested prospective prediction of ophthalmopathy. To identify TCR V-J signatures that set the groups apart, the researchers used a discovery cohort of 100 patients, made up of about 44 with Graves' ophthalmopathy and 55 to 65 with stable Graves' hyperthyroidism. After blood sampling, hyperthyroidism patients were treated with methimazole at a starting dose of 30 mg daily, and ophthalmopathy patients were treated with high-dose intravenous methylprednisolone. According to the paper, TCR Vbeta CDR3 sequencing was carried out on 135 peripheral blood samples, which came from fewer than 50 ophthalmopathy, 75 or so hyperthyroidism and roughly 17 progressor patients. The approximately 98 discovery patients were randomly divided into training and test sets at a 7:3 ratio. The study also compared thyroid tissue and blood T-cell repertoires from five or six Graves' hyperthyroidism patients. Results and caveats for the whole study, not just this receptor: Sample size was not statistically predetermined, and blinding of investigators to group allocation was not performed. Most expanded thyroid clonotypes (frequency above 0.001) were also detected in blood, suggesting blood repertoires may reflect thyroid immune responses. During validation, the model predicted progression to ophthalmopathy a median of about 6.3 months ahead of onset, with approximately 71% sensitivity and 72.22% specificity. In cross-validation, a model built on a 13 V-J signature told ophthalmopathy apart from stable hyperthyroidism with under 90% sensitivity and roughly 82% specificity, and in testing the same model reached 80%/75%.

Taken from the germline V gene (reference sequence), the CDR1 and CDR2 loops are MNHEY and SMNVEV. Counted from cysteine to phenylalanine, this CDR3 has 16 amino acids. The only DNA kept is the CDR3, 48 bases in frame from the first base. The germline V and J ends show losses of 3 bases and 7 bases respectively, and no gene match explains 13 bases of the junction. TCR beta CDR3 regions were amplified from RNA transcripts. The first round of RT-PCR for the TCR CDR3 was performed with the HTBI primer set and the Qiagen OneStep RT-PCR kit. A second multiplex PCR round built the libraries, followed by size selection and purification. The libraries were sequenced on an Illumina HiSeq2000 using paired-end 100 bp reads. In the paper's pipeline: SOAPnuke was used to process the raw data, with reads discarded if the reads contained adapters or uncalled bases, had a mean Phred below 15, or lacked an exact constant-primer or identifier match. High-quality paired reads were merged with COPE v1.2.5, and unique nucleotide sequences were defined as clonotypes. Clonotypes were aligned to IMGT TRBV, TRBD and TRBJ reference segments using MiTCR v1.1. Analysis was restricted to V-J combinations with a frequency above 0.0001, which covered 98% to 99.2% of repertoires. The TCS score was defined as the ratio of F50 (clonal expansion) to E x V (chaos), calculated using BLOSUM62-based TCRdist between CDR3 peptides within each V-J. Welch's t-statistics and random forest reduced around 550 V-J features to 10 to 15, which were used in a naive Bayes classifier (R e1071). TCRdb redid the processing of the public reads, applying fastp at Q25 and MiXCR, and retained in-frame beta chains. Each CDR3 protein gets just one entry, which takes the most common genes and DNA from the rows behind it. TCRdb, not the original authors, processed these V and J calls. The sample table records nearly 600,000 distinct CDR3 sequences; 14% of these occur just once. 6.5% to 9% of the sample goes to the ten largest clones.

In the ophthalmopathy patients, disease was moderately to severely active, with a Clinical Activity Score of 3 or more, a NOSPECS grade of 4 or more, and a duration of less than 3 months. The study excluded patients with uncontrolled infections, other autoimmune diseases, pregnancy or lactation. Diagnoses relied on clinical symptoms, serum thyroxine and TRAb, thyroid ultrasound and orbital computed tomography. Ficoll-Paque density gradient centrifugation was used to isolate PBMCs from around 10 ml of fresh peripheral blood. Total RNA was extracted using Trizol reagent, and RNA quality was assessed on an Agilent 2100 Bioanalyzer. This clonotype was seen many times. Its binding antigen is unknown. Per-base qualities were not stored, and no clone one base away is much larger.

Rearrangement joined TRBV27 to TRBJ1-2, with 8 junctional bases fitting TRBD1. Sequencing was done on a sample of blood. The TCR originated in a woman aged 18-29 years with Graves' ophthalmopathy. The nucleotide sequence reads as follows: TGTGCCAGCAGTTTTGGCGGACAGGGCAAGATCTCTGGCTACACCTTC. Protein translation: CASSFGGQGKISGYTF.